The entry below gives a single T cell receptor (beta chain) sequence along with its context. Clones were read by immunoSEQ multiplex PCR, and TCRdb kept only the in-frame ones, dropping some. The table records 65,000 to 90,000 clones, more than 90% of them present only once. This entry is derived from a study of technical replicates of blood from several donors. This CDR3 is 15 amino acids long. The germline V gene has CDR1 SGHRS and CDR2 YFSETQ. V shed 1 base and J shed 3 bases, with 14 bases lying between them. Material for sequencing was PBMCs. This TCR was sampled from a human donor in good health. Some clones in this sample may be carry-over from other donors' samples. The rearrangement uses TRBV5-1 and TRBJ2-7; a weak D match, TRBD2 (7 bases). CDR3 protein: CASSLRAGASYEQYF. For the CDR3, the DNA is TGCGCCAGCAGCTTGAGGGCGGGGGCTAGCTACGAGCAGTACTTC.